The entry that follows covers one T cell receptor beta chain sequence. This sample is drawn from a study of blood T cell repertoires in COVID-19. Study information: Specimens from acute and convalescent COVID-19 originated in the United States, Italy and Spain. T cells, B-cell-depleted T cells, or PBMCs provided the cDNA or gDNA that served as material.

There are 15 residues in the CDR3. In germline, CDR1 is SGHVS, CDR2 FQNEAQ. The J segment lost 2 bases and the V segment lost 5 bases, leaving 9 bases of the junction unmatched. Per the authors' pipeline: Amplification of reference gene primers was used by the study to estimate nucleated cell counts. Generated by immunoSEQ multiplex PCR, the TCRdb table keeps only in-frame clones and is missing some. That table furnishes V, J and clone size, whereas the DNA furnished D and trimming. The sample records around 170,000 clones, nearly 90% being singletons. This receptor was taken from a young man who had recovered from COVID-19. The sequencing sample was made of peripheral blood. V is TRBV7-8 and J is TRBJ2-7; 7 nucleotides align to TRBD1. The CDR3 loop reads CASSVYPGQTYEQYF. The CDR3 DNA is TGTGCCAGCAGCGTTTACCCGGGACAGACCTACGAGCAGTACTTC.